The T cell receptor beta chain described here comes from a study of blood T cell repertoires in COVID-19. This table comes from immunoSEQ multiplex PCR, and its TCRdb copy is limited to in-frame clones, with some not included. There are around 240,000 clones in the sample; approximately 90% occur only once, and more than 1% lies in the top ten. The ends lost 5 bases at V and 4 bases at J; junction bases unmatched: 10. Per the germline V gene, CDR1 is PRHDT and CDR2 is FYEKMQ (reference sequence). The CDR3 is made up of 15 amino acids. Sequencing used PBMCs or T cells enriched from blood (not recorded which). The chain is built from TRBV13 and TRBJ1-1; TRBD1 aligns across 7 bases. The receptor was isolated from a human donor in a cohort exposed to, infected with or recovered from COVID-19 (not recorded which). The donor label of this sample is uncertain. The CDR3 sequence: CASSADRVESTEAFF. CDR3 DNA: TGTGCCAGCAGCGCCGACAGGGTGGAAAGCACTGAAGCTTTCTTT.